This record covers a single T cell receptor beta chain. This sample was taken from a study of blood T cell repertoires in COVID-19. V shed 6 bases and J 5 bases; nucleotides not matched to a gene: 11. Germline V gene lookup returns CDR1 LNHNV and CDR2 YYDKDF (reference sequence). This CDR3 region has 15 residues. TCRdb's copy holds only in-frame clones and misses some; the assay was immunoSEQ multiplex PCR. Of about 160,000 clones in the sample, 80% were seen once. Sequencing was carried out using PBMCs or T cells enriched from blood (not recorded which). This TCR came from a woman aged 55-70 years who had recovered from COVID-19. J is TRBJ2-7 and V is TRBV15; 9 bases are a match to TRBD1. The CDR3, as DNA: TGTGCCACCAGTGAGCCGGGACAGGGTGTCCACGAGCAGTACTTC. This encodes CATSEPGQGVHEQYF. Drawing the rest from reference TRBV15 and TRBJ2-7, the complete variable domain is DAMVIQNPRYQVTQFGKPVTLSCSQTLNHNVMYWYQQKSSQAPKLLFHYYDKDFNNEADTPDNFQSRRPNTSFCFLDIRSPGLGDTAMYLCATSEPGQGVHEQYFGPGTRLTVT.